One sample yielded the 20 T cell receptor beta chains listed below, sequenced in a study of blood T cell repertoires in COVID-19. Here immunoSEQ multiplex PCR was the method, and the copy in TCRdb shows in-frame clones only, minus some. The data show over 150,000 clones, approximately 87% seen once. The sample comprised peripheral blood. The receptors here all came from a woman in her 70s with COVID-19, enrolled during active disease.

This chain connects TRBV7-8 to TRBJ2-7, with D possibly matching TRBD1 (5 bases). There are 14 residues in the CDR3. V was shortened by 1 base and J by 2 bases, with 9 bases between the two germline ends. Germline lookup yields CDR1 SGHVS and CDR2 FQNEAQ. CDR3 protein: CASSLEQGPYEQYF. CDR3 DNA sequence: TGTGCCAGCAGCTTAGAGCAGGGTCCCTACGAGCAGTACTTC.

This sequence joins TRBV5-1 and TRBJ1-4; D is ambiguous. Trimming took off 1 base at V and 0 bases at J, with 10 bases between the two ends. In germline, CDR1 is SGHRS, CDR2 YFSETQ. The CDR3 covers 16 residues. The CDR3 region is CASSLSRGATNEKLFF. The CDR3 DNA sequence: TGCGCCAGCAGCTTGTCGCGGGGTGCAACTAATGAAAAACTGTTTTTT.

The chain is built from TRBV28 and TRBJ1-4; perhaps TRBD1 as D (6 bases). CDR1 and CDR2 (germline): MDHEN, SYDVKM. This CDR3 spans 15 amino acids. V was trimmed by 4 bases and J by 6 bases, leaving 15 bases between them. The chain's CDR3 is CASSSQGSGDEKLFF. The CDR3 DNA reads TGTGCCAGCAGTTCCCAGGGGTCGGGCGATGAAAAACTGTTTTTT.

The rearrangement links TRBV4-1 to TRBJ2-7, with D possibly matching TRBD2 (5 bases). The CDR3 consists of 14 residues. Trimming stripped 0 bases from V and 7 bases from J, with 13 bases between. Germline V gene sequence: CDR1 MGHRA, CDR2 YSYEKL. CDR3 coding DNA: TGCGCCAGCAGCCAAGATTGGGTCCCGGGGGAGCAGTACTTC. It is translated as CASSQDWVPGEQYF.

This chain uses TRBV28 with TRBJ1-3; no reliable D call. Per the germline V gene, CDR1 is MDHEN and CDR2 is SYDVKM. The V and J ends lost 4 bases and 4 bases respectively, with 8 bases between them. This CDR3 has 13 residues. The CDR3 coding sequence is TGTGCCAGCAGTTCTCCAGGCGGAAACACCATATATTTT. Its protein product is CASSSPGGNTIYF.

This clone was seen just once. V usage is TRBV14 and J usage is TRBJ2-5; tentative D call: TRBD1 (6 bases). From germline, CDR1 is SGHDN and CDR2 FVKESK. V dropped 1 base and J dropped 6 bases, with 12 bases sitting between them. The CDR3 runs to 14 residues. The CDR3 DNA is TGTGCCAGCAGCCAAGTACAGGGTGGGCAGACCCAGTACTTC. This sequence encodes CASSQVQGGQTQYF.

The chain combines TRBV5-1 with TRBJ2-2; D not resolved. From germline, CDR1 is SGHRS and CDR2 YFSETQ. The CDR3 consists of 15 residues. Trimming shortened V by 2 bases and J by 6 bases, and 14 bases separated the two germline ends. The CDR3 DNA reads TGCGCCAGCAGCTTAGAATATAGCCGGGCCGGGGAGCTGTTTTTT. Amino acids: CASSLEYSRAGELFF.

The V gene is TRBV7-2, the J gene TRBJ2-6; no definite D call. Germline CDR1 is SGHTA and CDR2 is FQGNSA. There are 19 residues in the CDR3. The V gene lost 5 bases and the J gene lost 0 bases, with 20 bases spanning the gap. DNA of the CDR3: TGTGCCAGCAGCCAAGACTCCCCGGCAAGTCACTCTGGGGCCAACGTCCTGACTTTC. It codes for CASSQDSPASHSGANVLTF.

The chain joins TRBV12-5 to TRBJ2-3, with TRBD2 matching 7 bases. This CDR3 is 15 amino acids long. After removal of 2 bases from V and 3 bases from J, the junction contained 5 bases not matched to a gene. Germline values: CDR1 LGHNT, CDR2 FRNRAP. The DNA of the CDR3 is TGTGCTAGTGGTTTGTCCTCTAGCGGAACAGATACGCAGTATTTT. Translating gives CASGLSSSGTDTQYF. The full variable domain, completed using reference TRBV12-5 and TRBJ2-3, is DARVTQTPRHKVTEMGQEVTMRCQPILGHNTVFWYRQTMMQGLELLAYFRNRAPLDDSGMPKDRFSAEMPDATLATLKIQPSEPRDSAVYFCASGLSSSGTDTQYFGPGTRLTVL.

The CDR3 loop reads CASRHELPTYEQYF. CDR3 nucleotide sequence: TGCGCCAGCAGGCATGAGCTCCCGACCTACGAGCAGTACTTC. The rearrangement links TRBV4-3 to TRBJ2-7; no reliable D call. Trimming removed 6 bases from V and 2 bases from J, with 14 bases in between. The CDR3 has 14 amino acids. From germline, CDR1 is LGHNA and CDR2 YSLEER.

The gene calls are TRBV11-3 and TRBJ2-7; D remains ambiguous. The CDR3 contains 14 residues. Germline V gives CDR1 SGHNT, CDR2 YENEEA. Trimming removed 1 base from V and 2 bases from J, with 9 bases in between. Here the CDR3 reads CASSLGRNTYEQYF. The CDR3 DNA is TGTGCCAGCAGCTTAGGGCGGAACACCTACGAGCAGTACTTC.

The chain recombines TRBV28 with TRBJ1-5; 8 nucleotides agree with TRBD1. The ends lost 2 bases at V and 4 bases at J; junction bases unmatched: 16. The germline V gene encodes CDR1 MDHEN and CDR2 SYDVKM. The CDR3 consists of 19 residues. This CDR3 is CASSLGAGGFFLRNQPQHF. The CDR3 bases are TGTGCCAGCAGTTTAGGTGCAGGGGGCTTTTTTCTTAGGAATCAGCCCCAGCATTTT.

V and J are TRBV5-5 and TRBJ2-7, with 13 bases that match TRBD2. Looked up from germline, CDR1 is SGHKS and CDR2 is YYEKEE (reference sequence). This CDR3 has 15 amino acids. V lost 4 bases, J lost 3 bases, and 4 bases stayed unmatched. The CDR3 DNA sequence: TGTGCCAGCAGCAGGGGGACTAGCGGGATCTACGAGCAGTACTTC. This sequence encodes CASSRGTSGIYEQYF.

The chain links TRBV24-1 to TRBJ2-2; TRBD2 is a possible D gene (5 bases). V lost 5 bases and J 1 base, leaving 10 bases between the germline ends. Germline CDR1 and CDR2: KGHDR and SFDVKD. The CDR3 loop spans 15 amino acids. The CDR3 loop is CATSAIGKNTGELFF. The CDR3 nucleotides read TGTGCCACCAGTGCGATCGGGAAGAACACCGGGGAGCTGTTTTTT.

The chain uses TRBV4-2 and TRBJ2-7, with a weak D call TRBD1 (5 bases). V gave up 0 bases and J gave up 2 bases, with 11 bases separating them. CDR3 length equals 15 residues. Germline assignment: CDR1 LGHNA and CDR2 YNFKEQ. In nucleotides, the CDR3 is TGTGCCAGCAGCCAAGAATGGACAAGACCCTACGAGCAGTACTTC. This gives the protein CASSQEWTRPYEQYF.

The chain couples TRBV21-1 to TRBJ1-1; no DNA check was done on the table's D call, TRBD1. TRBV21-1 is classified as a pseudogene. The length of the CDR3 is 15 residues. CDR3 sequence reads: CASSKPPGRARIFLF. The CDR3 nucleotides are TGTGCCAGCAGCAAGCCTCCGGGCAGGGCCAGGATCTTCCTCTTT.

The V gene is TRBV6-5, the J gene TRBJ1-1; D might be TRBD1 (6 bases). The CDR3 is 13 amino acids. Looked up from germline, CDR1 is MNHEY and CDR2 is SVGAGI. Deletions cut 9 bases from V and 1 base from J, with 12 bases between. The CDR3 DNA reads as TGTGCCAGTAACAGGGCCTCGAACACTGAAGCTTTCTTT. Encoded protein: CASNRASNTEAFF.

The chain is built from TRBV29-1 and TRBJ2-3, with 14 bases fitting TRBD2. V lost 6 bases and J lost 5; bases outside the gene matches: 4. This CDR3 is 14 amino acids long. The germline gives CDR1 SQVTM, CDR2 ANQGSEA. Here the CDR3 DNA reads TGCAGCGTGGGGACTAGCGGGAGTCTAGATACGCAGTATTTT. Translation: CSVGTSGSLDTQYF.

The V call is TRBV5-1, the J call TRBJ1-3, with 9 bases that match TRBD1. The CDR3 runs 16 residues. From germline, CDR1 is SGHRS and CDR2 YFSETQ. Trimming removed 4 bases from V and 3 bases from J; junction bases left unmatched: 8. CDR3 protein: CASSIETGGSGNTIYF. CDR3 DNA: TGCGCCAGCAGCATAGAGACAGGGGGAAGTGGAAACACCATATATTTT.

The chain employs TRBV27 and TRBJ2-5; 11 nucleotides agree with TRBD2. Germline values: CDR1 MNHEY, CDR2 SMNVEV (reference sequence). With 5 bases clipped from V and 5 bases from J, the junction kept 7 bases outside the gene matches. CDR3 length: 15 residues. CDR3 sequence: CASSRLTSGKETQYF. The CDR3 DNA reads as TGTGCCAGCAGTCGATTGACTAGCGGGAAGGAGACCCAGTACTTC.